These 10 T cell receptor beta chains came from one sample sequenced in a study of CD8 T cells in ankylosing spondylitis. Study-wide points: Ankylosing spondylitis blood appeared to be characterized by a TCR beta motif of several highly homologous variants.

These receptors' targets are unknown. TCRdb ran MiXCR on the 5' RACE reads and lists one entry per CDR3 protein. Of about 220,000 distinct CDR3 sequences listed, 15% to 20% were seen once; the top ten hold more than 40%. The sequenced sample consisted of blood, either unsorted or a sorted T cell fraction (not recorded which). These receptors originate from a male donor with ankylosing spondylitis.

The rearrangement links TRBV25-1 to TRBJ2-7; D not resolved. The CDR3 loop spans 14 amino acids. The V end lost 3 bases, the J end lost 2 bases, and 11 bases lay between the germline ends. Germline V gene data show CDR1 as MGHDK and CDR2 as SYGVNS. Here the CDR3 reads CASSDLGSAYEQYF. Written as DNA, the CDR3 is TGTGCCAGCAGTGATTTGGGCAGTGCCTACGAGCAGTACTTC.

This clonotype came up many times. This chain joins TRBV5-1 and TRBJ2-7; D may match TRBD1 or TRBD2 (5 bases each). CDR3 length: 16 amino acids. Trimming left V 2 bases short and J 0 bases short, with 15 bases between. Germline V gene data show CDR1 as SGHRS and CDR2 as YFSETQ. The CDR3 spells CASSFGRDAPSYEQYF. CDR3 bases: TGCGCCAGCAGCTTCGGCAGGGACGCGCCCTCCTACGAGCAGTACTTC.

This clonotype was counted only a few times. V gene TRBV7-6 combines with J gene TRBJ2-7, with TRBD1 as a possible D gene (6 bases). The V gene's germline CDR1 is SGHVS and CDR2 FNYEAQ. The CDR3 length is 17 residues. Trimming took off 2 bases at V and 5 bases at J, with 22 bases between the two ends. CDR3 sequence reads: CASSLREGTQGPNEQYF. In nucleotides, the CDR3 is TGTGCCAGCAGCTTAAGGGAAGGGACACAGGGTCCCAACGAGCAGTACTTC.

The genes are TRBV4-3 and TRBJ2-7; unclear D gene. There are 15 residues in the CDR3. Germline values: CDR1 LGHNA, CDR2 YSLEER. V lost 0 bases and J lost 2, with 11 bases in between. The CDR3 DNA is TGCGCCAGCAGCCAAGATTGGACCGAAGCCTACGAGCAGTACTTC. Translating it yields CASSQDWTEAYEQYF.

In this sample, this clonotype turned up a few times. The DNA for the CDR3 is TGTGCCAGCAGTTACTCCGGGGCGTGGAGATCTAGCACAGATACGCAGTATTTT. Protein sequence: CASSYSGAWRSSTDTQYF. The chain combines TRBV6-5 with TRBJ2-3; D possibly matches TRBD1 or TRBD2 (5 bases each). With 0 bases removed from V and 0 bases from J, the gap between germline ends came to 16 bases. Germline V CDR1 and CDR2: MNHEY, SVGAGI. The CDR3 sequence is 18 residues long.

The gene calls are TRBV6-1 and TRBJ1-5; D gene unclear. The V end lost 5 bases, the J end lost 3 bases, and 14 bases lay between the germline ends. Per the germline V gene, CDR1 is MNHNS and CDR2 is SASEGT. CDR3 size: 15 residues. The CDR3 DNA follows: TGTGCCAGCAGTCGTGGCCGGCCGGTCAATCAGCCCCAGCATTTT. This translates into CASSRGRPVNQPQHF.

V is TRBV27 and J is TRBJ1-1; 7 nucleotides agree with TRBD1. V shed 4 bases, J shed 2 bases, and the junction held 4 bases outside the gene matches. CDR3 length: 14 residues. CDR1 and CDR2 from the germline V gene are MNHEY and SMNVEV (reference sequence). CDR3 residues: CASSSPGGNTEAFF. In nucleotides, the CDR3 is TGTGCCAGCAGTTCCCCAGGGGGAAACACTGAAGCTTTCTTT.

The rearrangement joins TRBV6-4 to TRBJ2-7, with 11 bases fitting TRBD2. The CDR3 loop spans 14 amino acids. CDR1 MRHNA and CDR2 SNTAGT come from the germline V gene. J gave up 5 bases and V 7 bases, and 7 bases lay outside the gene matches. CDR3 sequence (DNA): TGTGCCAGCACTACTAGCGGGAGAGGAGACGAGCAGTACTTC. Translation: CASTTSGRGDEQYF.

This clonotype has a handful of counts. The chain carries TRBV4-1 and TRBJ2-2, with D perhaps TRBD1 or TRBD2 (5 bases each). Germline loops: CDR1 MGHRA, CDR2 YSYEKL. CDR3 size: 14 residues. Trimming shortened V by 0 bases and J by 6 bases, and 8 bases separated the two germline ends. The CDR3 sequence is CASSQEMGPGELFF. Here the CDR3 DNA reads TGCGCCAGCAGCCAAGAGATGGGACCCGGGGAGCTGTTTTTT.

This chain connects TRBV29-1 to TRBJ2-1, with 9 bases identical to TRBD2. Germline V gene data show CDR1 as SQVTM and CDR2 as ANQGSEA. The CDR3 covers 14 residues. Trimming cost V 5 bases and J 6 bases; bases outside gene matches: 8. CDR3 sequence: CSVIIAGVGNEQFF. In DNA, the CDR3 is TGCAGCGTTATCATAGCGGGAGTAGGCAATGAGCAGTTCTTC.